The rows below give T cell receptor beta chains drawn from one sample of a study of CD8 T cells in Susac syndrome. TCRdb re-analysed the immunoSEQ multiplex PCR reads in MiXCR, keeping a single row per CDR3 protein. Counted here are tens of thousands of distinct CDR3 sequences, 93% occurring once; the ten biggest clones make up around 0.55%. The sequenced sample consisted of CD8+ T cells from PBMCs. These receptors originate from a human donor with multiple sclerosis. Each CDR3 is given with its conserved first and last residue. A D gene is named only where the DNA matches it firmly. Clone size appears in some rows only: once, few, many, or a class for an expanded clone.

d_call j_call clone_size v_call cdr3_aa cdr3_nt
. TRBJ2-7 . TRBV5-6 CASSFNRYEQYF TGTGCCAGCAGCTTCAACCGGTACGAGCAGTACTTC
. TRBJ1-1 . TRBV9 CASSPWGGENTEAFF TGTGCCAGCAGCCCGTGGGGAGGAGAGAACACTGAAGCTTTCTTT
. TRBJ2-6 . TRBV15 CATSRDTSGANVLTF TGTGCCACCAGCAGGGACACCTCTGGGGCCAACGTCCTGACTTTC
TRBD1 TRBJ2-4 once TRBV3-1 CASSPQGDRGWGNIQYF TGTGCCAGCAGCCCCCAAGGAGACAGGGGATGGGGAAACATTCAGTACTTC
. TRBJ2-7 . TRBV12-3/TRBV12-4 CASTYGPSYEQYF TGTGCCAGCACCTACGGACCCTCCTACGAGCAGTACTTC
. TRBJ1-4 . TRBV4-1 CASSQEPSLANEKLFF TGCGCCAGCAGCCAAGAGCCGTCTCTGGCTAATGAAAAACTGTTTTTT
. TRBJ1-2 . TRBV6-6 CASSPRVSYGYTF TGTGCCAGCAGTCCAAGAGTCAGCTATGGCTACACCTTC
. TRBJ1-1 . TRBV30 CAWSHYTEAFF TGTGCCTGGAGCCATTACACTGAAGCTTTCTTT
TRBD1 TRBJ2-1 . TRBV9 CASSSGQGEDEQFF TGTGCCAGCAGCTCTGGACAGGGCGAGGATGAGCAGTTCTTC
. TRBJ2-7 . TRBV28 CASSSRMAYEQYF TGTGCCAGCAGTTCACGGATGGCCTACGAGCAGTACTTC